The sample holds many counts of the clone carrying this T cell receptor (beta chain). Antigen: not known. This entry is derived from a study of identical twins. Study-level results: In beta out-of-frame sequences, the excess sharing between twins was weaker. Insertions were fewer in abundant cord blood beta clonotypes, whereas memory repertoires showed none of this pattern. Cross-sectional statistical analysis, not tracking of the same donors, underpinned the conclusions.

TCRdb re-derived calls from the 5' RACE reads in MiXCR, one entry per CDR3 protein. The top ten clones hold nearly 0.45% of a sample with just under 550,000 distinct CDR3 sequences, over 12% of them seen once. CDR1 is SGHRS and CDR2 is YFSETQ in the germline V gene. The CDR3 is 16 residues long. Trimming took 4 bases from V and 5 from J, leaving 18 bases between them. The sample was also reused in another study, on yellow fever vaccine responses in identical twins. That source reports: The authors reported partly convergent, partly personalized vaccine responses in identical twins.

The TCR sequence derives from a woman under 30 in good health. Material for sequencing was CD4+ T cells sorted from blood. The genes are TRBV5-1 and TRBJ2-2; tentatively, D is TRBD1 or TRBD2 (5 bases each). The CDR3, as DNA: TGCGCCAGCAGCACTGACGGGACCCTGACGACCGGGGAGCTGTTTTTT. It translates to CASSTDGTLTTGELFF.